This entry lists 15 T cell receptor beta chains sequenced from one sample in a study of CD4 and CD8 cells across lung adenocarcinoma regions. TCRdb processed the PCR reads anew with MiXCR; each CDR3 protein has one entry. The data show nearly 9,500 distinct CDR3 sequences, roughly 52% seen once. The sequenced material came from CD8+ T cells from the margin of a lung tumor. Receptors originate from a female donor with lung adenocarcinoma. The CD4 and CD8 labels of this study may be unreliable.

Only one count was recorded for this clonotype. The V gene is TRBV4-1, the J gene TRBJ2-3; the match to TRBD2 covers 9 bases. V lost 0 bases to trimming and J lost 4 bases; unmatched junction nucleotides: 8. Germline V lookup: CDR1 MGHRA, CDR2 YSYEKL. The CDR3 extends over 17 amino acids. The CDR3 is CASSQDSAGGPADTQYF. The CDR3 DNA is TGCGCCAGCAGCCAAGATTCCGCGGGAGGGCCGGCAGATACGCAGTATTTT.

This clonotype has a handful of counts. The V gene is TRBV4-1, the J gene TRBJ2-2; D unresolved. Germline CDR1 reads MGHRA; CDR2 reads YSYEKL. Trimming shortened V by 3 bases and J by 1 base, and 12 bases separated the two germline ends. This CDR3 has 16 amino acids. The CDR3 reads CASSQVPLRNTGELFF. The CDR3, as DNA: TGCGCCAGCAGCCAGGTGCCGCTACGGAACACCGGGGAGCTGTTTTTT.

The chain links TRBV12-3 or TRBV12-4 to TRBJ1-1; D gene unclear. V lost 8 bases, J lost 3 bases, and 13 bases lay in between. This CDR3 has 13 residues. This chain's CDR3 is CASGFRRDTEAFF. CDR3 coding DNA: TGTGCCAGCGGATTCCGCCGGGACACTGAAGCTTTCTTT.

The chain is built from TRBV4-2 and TRBJ2-1; 12 bases agree with TRBD2. The assigned J gene may be wrong: the sequence end matches TRBJ2-5 better. Germline CDR1 LGHNA, CDR2 YNFKEQ. CDR3 length equals 18 residues. The CDR3 protein is CASSQELAGGRGVETQYF. In DNA form, the CDR3 reads TGTGCCAGCAGCCAAGAACTAGCGGGAGGTCGGGGCGTAGAGACCCAGTACTTC.

This clonotype was seen at least ten times. In nucleotides, the CDR3 is TGTGCCAGCAGTTTAAGGGACAGCCCGTACGAGCAGTACTTC. Residues: CASSLRDSPYEQYF. V is TRBV27 and J is TRBJ2-7; 7 positions match TRBD1. Trimming took 2 bases from V and 4 from J; bases not matched to a gene: 5. CDR1 is MNHEY, CDR2 SMNVEV, per germline (reference sequence). This CDR3 contains 14 residues.

The chain links TRBV12-3 or TRBV12-4 to TRBJ2-3; D is unclear. Trimming took off 7 bases at V and 1 base at J, with 12 bases between the two ends. The CDR3 runs to 14 residues. In DNA, the CDR3 is TGTGCCAGCAATGACCGGGCCCGCACAGATACGCAGTATTTT. Amino acid sequence: CASNDRARTDTQYF.

This clonotype was recorded at least ten times. The rearrangement links TRBV7-2 to TRBJ2-1, with D unclear. Per germline, CDR1 SGHTA and CDR2 FQGNSA. The CDR3 is 13 amino acids. The germline V and J ends were trimmed by 5 bases and 5 bases, with 10 bases remaining between them. The CDR3 is CASSPYLNNEQFF. As DNA, the CDR3 is TGTGCCAGCAGCCCGTACTTGAACAATGAGCAGTTCTTC.

The chain combines TRBV6-1 with TRBJ2-1; D gene unclear. Per germline, CDR1 MNHNS and CDR2 SASEGT. This CDR3 comprises 11 residues. The germline V and J ends were trimmed by 6 bases and 9 bases, with 9 bases remaining between them. The CDR3 DNA is TGTGCCAGCAGCCCCTCATCTGAGCAGTTCTTC. Its translation: CASSPSSEQFF.

Comments on this clonotype: Compared with germline, one end of the junction differs, possibly owing to a read error. This chain uses TRBV6-1 with TRBJ2-2, with 9 bases fitting TRBD1. The germline V gene has CDR1 MNHNS and CDR2 SASEGT. The CDR3 covers 17 residues. CDR3: CASSDPLQAGRTGELYF. As DNA, the CDR3 is TGTGCCAGCAGTGATCCACTCCAGGCTGGCAGGACAGGGGAGCTGTATTTT.

CDR3 DNA: TGTGCCAGCAGTTTATCAGGGTCCGGCTTCACTAACTATGGCTACACCTTC. It specifies CASSLSGSGFTNYGYTF. The chain carries TRBV12-3 or TRBV12-4 and TRBJ1-2, with a weak D call TRBD1 (5 bases). The V and J ends lost 2 bases and 0 bases respectively, with 16 bases between them. This CDR3 is built from 17 residues.

The J gene is TRBJ2-1, the V gene TRBV12-3 or TRBV12-4; TRBD2 matches 10 bases. The closer fit of TRBJ2-7 to the DNA end suggests the J call may be wrong. There are 16 residues in the CDR3. CDR3 amino acids: CASSLGPLAGVYEQYF. The CDR3 nucleotides read TGTGCCAGCAGTTTAGGCCCCCTAGCGGGGGTCTACGAGCAGTACTTC.

As concerns this clonotype: The germline gene is not matched at one end of the junction; a read error may be the cause. The J gene is TRBJ2-3, the V gene TRBV6-5, with D unclear. This CDR3 has 13 amino acids. Looked up from germline, CDR1 is MNHEY and CDR2 is SVGAGI. The CDR3 DNA reads as TGTGCCAGCAGTTGCCCGAGCTCAGAGACGCAGTATTTT. Translation gives CASSCPSSETQYF.

A word on this clonotype: Germline and junction disagree at one end, which may indicate a read error. This sequence joins TRBV10-3 and TRBJ2-1; 7 positions match TRBD2. Germline CDR1 and CDR2: ENHRY and SYGVKD. There are 15 residues in the CDR3. In DNA, the CDR3 is TGTGCCAGCGGCGAGGGAGTGGGAGGGGTAAATACGCAGTACTTT. It codes for CASGEGVGGVNTQYF.

This clonotype has a count of ten or more. Here the CDR3 DNA reads TGTGCCAGCACTAAAACCAGACTCGTGAACGAGACCCAGTACTTC. It encodes CASTKTRLVNETQYF. The chain is built from TRBV12-3 or TRBV12-4 and TRBJ2-5; no clear D gene. The CDR3 totals 15 residues. V was shortened by 7 bases and J by 5 bases, with 20 bases between the two germline ends.

The V gene is TRBV6-5, the J gene TRBJ2-5, with D possibly called TRBD1 or TRBD2 (6 bases each). Germline lookup yields CDR1 MNHEY and CDR2 SVGAGI. The CDR3 is 14 amino acids. V was cut by 2 bases and J by 9 bases, with 16 bases left in between. The CDR3 region has the DNA TGTGCCAGCAGTTACCGACGCACGGGGGCGCCCCAGTACTTC. As protein: CASSYRRTGAPQYF.